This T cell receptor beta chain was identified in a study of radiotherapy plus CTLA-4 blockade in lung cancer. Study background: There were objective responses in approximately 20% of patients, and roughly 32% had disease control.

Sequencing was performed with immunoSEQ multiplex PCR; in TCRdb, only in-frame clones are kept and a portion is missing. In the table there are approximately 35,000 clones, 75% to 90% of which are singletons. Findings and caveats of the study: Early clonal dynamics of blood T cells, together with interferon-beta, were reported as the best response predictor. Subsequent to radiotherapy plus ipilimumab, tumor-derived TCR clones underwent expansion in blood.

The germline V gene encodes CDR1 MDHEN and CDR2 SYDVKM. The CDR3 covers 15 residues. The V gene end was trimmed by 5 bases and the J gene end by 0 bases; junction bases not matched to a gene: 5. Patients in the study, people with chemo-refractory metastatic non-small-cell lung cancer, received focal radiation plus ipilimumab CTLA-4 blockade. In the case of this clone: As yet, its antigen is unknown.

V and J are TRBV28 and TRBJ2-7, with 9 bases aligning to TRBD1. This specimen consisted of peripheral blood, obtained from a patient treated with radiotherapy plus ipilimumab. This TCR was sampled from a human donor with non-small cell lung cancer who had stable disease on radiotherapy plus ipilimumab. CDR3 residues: CASSTTGGISYEQYF. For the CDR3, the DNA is TGTGCCAGCAGTACCACAGGGGGCATCTCCTACGAGCAGTACTTC.